These 14 T cell receptor beta chains originate from one sample sequenced in a study of T cell responses to AZD1222 COVID-19 vaccine. Generated by immunoSEQ multiplex PCR, the TCRdb table keeps only in-frame clones and is missing some. Of roughly 40,000 clones in the sample, around 88% were seen once. The material was peripheral blood, obtained 28 days after the second AZD1222 dose. These receptors all come from an adult who received the AZD1222 COVID-19 vaccine.

J is TRBJ2-6 and V is TRBV27, with a tentative D call TRBD1 (6 bases). The CDR3 has 16 residues. Germline lookup yields CDR1 MNHEY and CDR2 SMNVEV (reference sequence). V shed 7 bases and J shed 0 bases, with 13 bases lying between them. CDR3 sequence: CASTSGHPSGANVLTF. The CDR3 DNA reads as TGTGCCAGCACCTCGGGACACCCCTCTGGGGCCAACGTCCTGACTTTC.

The genes are TRBV27 and TRBJ2-2, with 7 bases fitting TRBD1. V trimming: 6 bases; J trimming: 3 bases; junction bases outside the gene matches: 4. Germline V gene lookup returns CDR1 MNHEY and CDR2 SMNVEV (reference sequence). The CDR3 is 14 amino acids. The CDR3 protein is CASSYRGDTGELFF. CDR3 sequence (DNA): TGTGCCAGCAGCTACAGGGGTGACACCGGGGAGCTGTTTTTT.

The chain carries TRBV15 and TRBJ2-7; possibly TRBD1 or TRBD2 for D (6 bases each). Germline CDR1 and CDR2: LNHNV and YYDKDF (reference sequence). This CDR3 region has 15 residues. V gave up 8 bases and J gave up 4 bases, with 21 bases separating them. The CDR3 here is CATSPRRDIGYEQYF. For the CDR3, the DNA is TGTGCCACCTCCCCTAGGAGGGACATAGGGTACGAGCAGTACTTC. The full variable domain, rest sourced from reference TRBV15 and TRBJ2-7, is DAMVIQNPRYQVTQFGKPVTLSCSQTLNHNVMYWYQQKSSQAPKLLFHYYDKDFNNEADTPDNFQSRRPNTSFCFLDIRSPGLGDTAMYLCATSPRRDIGYEQYFGPGTRLTVT.

The genes are TRBV5-6 and TRBJ1-2, with D perhaps TRBD1 (6 bases). The CDR3 is made up of 13 amino acids. Trimming cost V 5 bases and J 7 bases, with 15 bases left between them. Germline values: CDR1 SGHDT, CDR2 YYEEEE. CDR3 bases: TGTGCCAGCAGTCAGCGGGGGCGTGGTGGCTACACCTTC. Residues: CASSQRGRGGYTF.

This chain links TRBV3-1 (or the pseudogene TRBV3-2) with TRBJ1-4; D is uncertain. Germline V gene sequence: CDR1 LGHDT, CDR2 YNNKEL (reference sequence). The CDR3 consists of 15 residues. The ends were cut back, 1 base at V and 3 bases at J, with 9 bases in the middle. This chain's CDR3 is CASSQGSYPNEKLFF. The CDR3, as DNA: TGTGCCAGCAGCCAAGGGAGCTATCCTAATGAAAAACTGTTTTTT.

This clone is medium-sized in the sample. V gene TRBV7-8 combines with J gene TRBJ2-3; TRBD2 aligns across 9 bases. V lost 0 bases and J lost 2; bases outside the gene matches: 3. Germline V gene lookup returns CDR1 SGHVS and CDR2 FQNEAQ. This CDR3 region has 16 residues. The CDR3, as DNA: TGTGCCAGCAGCTTAGCAGCGGGAGGATTCACAGATACGCAGTATTTT. As protein: CASSLAAGGFTDTQYF.

The chain combines TRBV5-1 with TRBJ2-5, with TRBD1 matching over 7 bases. The CDR3 loop spans 13 amino acids. Germline CDR1 reads SGHRS; CDR2 reads YFSETQ. V was clipped by 4 bases and J by 5 bases; unmatched bases: 5. This chain's CDR3 is CASSEGARETQYF. The CDR3, as DNA: TGCGCCAGCAGCGAGGGGGCCAGGGAGACCCAGTACTTC.

The chain uses TRBV2 and TRBJ1-2, with 7 positions matching TRBD1. This CDR3 comprises 13 residues. CDR1 is SNHLY and CDR2 is FYNNEI in the germline V gene. The ends lost 2 bases at V and 4 bases at J; junction bases unmatched: 1. The CDR3 DNA sequence: TGTGCCAGCAGTGAAAGACAGGGCTATGGCTACACCTTC. It codes for CASSERQGYGYTF.

The gene calls are TRBV6-5 and TRBJ2-5; D is undetermined. V gave up 2 bases and J gave up 4 bases, with 8 bases separating them. CDR1 MNHEY and CDR2 SVGAGI come from the germline V gene. The CDR3 covers 13 residues. The CDR3 DNA is TGTGCCAGCAGTTACGATTTGGGAGAGACCCAGTACTTC. Encoded protein: CASSYDLGETQYF.

V gene TRBV28 combines with J gene TRBJ1-2; D gene uncertain. Germline V gene sequence: CDR1 MDHEN, CDR2 SYDVKM. The CDR3 spans 12 residues. V lost 6 bases to trimming and J lost 8 bases, with 13 bases between them. CDR3 sequence reads: CASSQAGLGYTF. For the CDR3, the DNA is TGTGCCAGCAGCCAGGCGGGTTTGGGCTACACCTTC.

V gene TRBV5-6 combines with J gene TRBJ2-7, with 7 bases lining up with TRBD1. V lost 3 bases and J lost 0; bases outside the gene matches: 6. The CDR3 totals 15 residues. In germline, CDR1 is SGHDT, CDR2 YYEEEE. The CDR3, as DNA: TGTGCCAGCAGCTGGGGACAGTCCCTCTCCTACGAGCAGTACTTC. Translating gives CASSWGQSLSYEQYF.

In this sample, this clone turned up a few times. The gene calls are TRBV6-5 and TRBJ1-5; maybe TRBD1 (6 bases). Trimming removed 6 bases at V and 0 bases at J, with 12 bases between. The germline gives CDR1 MNHEY, CDR2 SVGAGI. The CDR3 length is 15 residues. The CDR3 protein is CASSRQGNSNQPQHF. The CDR3 DNA reads TGTGCCAGCAGCCGCCAGGGGAATAGCAATCAGCCCCAGCATTTT.

This rearrangement joins TRBV30 to TRBJ2-1; no reliable D call. The CDR3 is 15 amino acids. Germline V gene data show CDR1 as GTSNPN and CDR2 as SVGIG (reference sequence). The V and J ends lost 5 bases and 0 bases respectively, with 14 bases between them. Here the CDR3 DNA reads TGTGCCTGGGCAAGGAAATCTAGCTCCTACAATGAGCAGTTCTTC. It specifies CAWARKSSSYNEQFF. The full variable domain, with the rest looked up from reference TRBV30 and TRBJ2-1, is SQTIHQWPATLVQPVGSPLSLECTVEGTSNPNLYWYRQAAGRGLQLLFYSVGIGQISSEVPQNLSASRPQDRQFILSSKKLLLSDSGFYLCAWARKSSSYNEQFFGPGTRLTVL.

The chain has TRBV10-3 and TRBJ1-1; possibly TRBD1 for D (5 bases). Germline V gene sequence: CDR1 ENHRY, CDR2 SYGVKD. The CDR3 length is 14 residues. The V end was cut by 1 base, the J end by 3 bases, with 9 bases between. The CDR3 DNA reads as TGTGCCATCAGTGAGTGGGGCAGAGACACTGAAGCTTTCTTT. As protein: CAISEWGRDTEAFF.